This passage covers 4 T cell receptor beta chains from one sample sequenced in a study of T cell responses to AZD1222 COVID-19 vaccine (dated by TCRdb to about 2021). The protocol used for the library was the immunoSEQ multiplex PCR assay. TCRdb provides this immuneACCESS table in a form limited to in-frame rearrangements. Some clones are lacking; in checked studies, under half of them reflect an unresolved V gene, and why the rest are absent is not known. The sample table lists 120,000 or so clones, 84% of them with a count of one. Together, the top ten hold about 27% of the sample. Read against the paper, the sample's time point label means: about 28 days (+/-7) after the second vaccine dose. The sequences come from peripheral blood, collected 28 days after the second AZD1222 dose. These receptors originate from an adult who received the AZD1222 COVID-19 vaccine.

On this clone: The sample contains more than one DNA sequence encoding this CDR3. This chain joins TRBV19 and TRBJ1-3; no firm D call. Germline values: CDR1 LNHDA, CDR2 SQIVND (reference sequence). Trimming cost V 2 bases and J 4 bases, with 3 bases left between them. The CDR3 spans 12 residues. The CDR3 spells CASSITGNTIYF. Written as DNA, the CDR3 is TGTGCCAGTAGTATAACCGGAAACACCATATATTTT. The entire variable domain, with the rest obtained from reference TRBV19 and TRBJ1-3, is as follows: DGGITQSPKYLFRKEGQNVTLSCEQNLNHDAMYWYRQDPGQGLRLIYYSQIVNDFQKGDIAEGYSVSREKKESFPLTVTSAQKNPTAFYLCASSITGNTIYFGEGSWLTVV.

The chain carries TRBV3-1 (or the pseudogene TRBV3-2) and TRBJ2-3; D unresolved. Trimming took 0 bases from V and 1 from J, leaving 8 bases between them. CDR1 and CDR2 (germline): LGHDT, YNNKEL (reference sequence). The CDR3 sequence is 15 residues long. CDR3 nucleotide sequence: TGTGCCAGCAGCCAAGAGACGTCAGGCACAGATACGCAGTATTTT. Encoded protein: CASSQETSGTDTQYF.

CDR3 loop: CASSEISGQPYEQYF. As DNA, the CDR3 is TGTGCCAGCAGTGAGATTAGCGGGCAGCCCTACGAGCAGTACTTC. V is TRBV25-1 and J is TRBJ2-7, with 7 bases matching TRBD2. Germline CDR1 and CDR2: MGHDK and SYGVNS. V dropped 3 bases and J dropped 2; count of bases not matched to a gene: 7. The CDR3 contains 15 residues.

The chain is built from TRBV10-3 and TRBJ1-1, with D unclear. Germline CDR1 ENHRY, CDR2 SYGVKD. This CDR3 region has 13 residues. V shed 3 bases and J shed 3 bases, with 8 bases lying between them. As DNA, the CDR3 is TGTGCCATCAGTGATGGGTGGGACACTGAAGCTTTCTTT. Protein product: CAISDGWDTEAFF.